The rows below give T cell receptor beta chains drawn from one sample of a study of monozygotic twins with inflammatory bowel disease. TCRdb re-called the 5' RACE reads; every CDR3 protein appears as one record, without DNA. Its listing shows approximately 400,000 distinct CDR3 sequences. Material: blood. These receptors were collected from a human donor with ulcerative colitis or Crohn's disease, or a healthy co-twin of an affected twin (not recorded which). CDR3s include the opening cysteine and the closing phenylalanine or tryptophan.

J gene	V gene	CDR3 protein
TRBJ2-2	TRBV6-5	CASSYSKGLALTGELFF
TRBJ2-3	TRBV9	CASSVASASIYTQYF
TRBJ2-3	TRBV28	CASSSLHRDVSDTQYF
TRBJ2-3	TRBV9	CASSVAGLSDTQYF
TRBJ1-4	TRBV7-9	CASSFNQGAEKLFF
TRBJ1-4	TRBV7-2	CASSFGQGTTNEKLFF
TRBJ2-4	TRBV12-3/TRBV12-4	CASSLGIGRVAKNIQYF
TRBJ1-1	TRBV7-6	CASSLEQGKTEAFF
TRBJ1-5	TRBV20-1	CSASSSARGDQPQHF
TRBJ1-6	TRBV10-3	CAISEGAYNSPLHF
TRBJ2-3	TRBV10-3	CAIRAGTSYTDTQYF
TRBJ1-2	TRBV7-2	CASSLGQKEGANYGYTF
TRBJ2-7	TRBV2	CASSWTSGSFGEQYF
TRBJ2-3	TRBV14	CASSTSFNTQYF
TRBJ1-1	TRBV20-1	CSAREPGGQNTEAFF
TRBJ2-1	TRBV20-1	CSATLLLPAESPGQFF
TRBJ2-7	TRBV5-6	CASSQVSVRVQYF
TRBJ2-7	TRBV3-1	CASSHRPSYEQYF
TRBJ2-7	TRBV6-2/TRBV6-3	CASKTVSYEQYF
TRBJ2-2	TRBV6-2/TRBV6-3	CASSRTSGREWNTGELFF
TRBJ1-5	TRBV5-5	CASSPGTANQPQHF
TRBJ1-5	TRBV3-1	CASSQAPSNQPQHF
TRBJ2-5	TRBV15	CATSRGTAGETQYF
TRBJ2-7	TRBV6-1	CASRGTASYEQYF
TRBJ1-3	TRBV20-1	CSAERGGSGNTIYF
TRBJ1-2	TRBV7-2	CASRPVPPYGYTF
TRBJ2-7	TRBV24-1	CATSDSTGLEQYF
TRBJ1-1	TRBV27	CASSGSFPSTEAFF
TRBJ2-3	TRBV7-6	CASSLRKVVDTQYF
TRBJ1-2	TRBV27	CASSLGTSYGYTF
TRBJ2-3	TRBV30	CACWRVGTDTQYF
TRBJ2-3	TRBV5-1	CASSFASTSAHTQYF
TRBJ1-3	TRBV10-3	CAIKGRASGNTIYF
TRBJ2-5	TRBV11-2	CASSLVTGGMGETQYF
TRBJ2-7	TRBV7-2	CASSLGVYEQYF
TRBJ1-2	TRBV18	CASSPSGSDGYTF
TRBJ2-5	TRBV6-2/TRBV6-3	CASSYVGQPETQYF
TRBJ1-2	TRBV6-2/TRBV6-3	CASSWVTETGYTF
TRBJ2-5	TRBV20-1	CSARTPRLAYETQYF